This T cell receptor beta chain was identified during a study of CD8 T cells in ankylosing spondylitis. By quantitative 5'-RACE with molecular barcodes, the TCR beta libraries were made. TCRdb processed the 5' RACE reads anew with MiXCR; each CDR3 protein has one entry. The sample lists about 300,000 distinct CDR3 sequences, about 9.9% occurring once. Whole-study findings and limits: Disease-linked clones displayed a CD8+ phenotype and appeared relatively rarely in peripheral blood. Significantly higher representation of disease-linked clones was reported for matched ankylosing spondylitis synovial fluid. A TCR beta motif of under ten highly homologous variants seemed to mark ankylosing spondylitis blood.

Deletions cut 1 base from V and 1 base from J, with 11 bases between. The CDR3 sequence is 15 residues long. The V gene's germline CDR1 is DFQATT and CDR2 SNEGSKA (reference sequence). This clonotype has at least ten counts. Its antigen is unknown. The chain recombines TRBV20-1 with TRBJ1-5; a possible D gene is TRBD1 (5 bases). The sequence came from a female donor with ankylosing spondylitis or in good health (not recorded which). Sequenced: blood, either unsorted or a sorted T cell fraction (not recorded which). This chain's CDR3 is CSARVGTVSNQPQHF. The CDR3 DNA follows: TGCAGTGCTAGAGTTGGGACGGTAAGCAATCAGCCCCAGCATTTT.